This TCR beta chain stems from a study of response to subunit inactivated influenza vaccine. The sample holds a few counts of this clonotype. CDR3 length: 15 residues. Germline CDR1 is MGHDK and CDR2 is SYGVNS. Trimming removed 1 base at V and 2 bases at J, with 8 bases between. TCRdb re-called the RT-PCR reads with MiXCR, one entry per CDR3 protein. The repertoire holds fewer than 600,000 distinct CDR3 sequences, with 6% to 9% as singletons. The sample here was PBMCs from blood, taken 23 months after vaccination. This clonotype was sampled from a man aged 45-69 years who received an inactivated influenza vaccine. The chain employs TRBV25-1 and TRBJ2-2, with D unclear. This CDR3 reads CASSESTANTGELFF. The CDR3 DNA reads as TGTGCCAGCAGTGAATCAACAGCCAACACCGGGGAGCTGTTTTTT.